This TCR beta chain was profiled in a study of T-cell reconstitution after alpha-beta-depleted transplantation in children. Study-level findings and limits: The study reportedly traced alpha-beta T cells about two months after transplant to several hundred expanded graft clones. Fresh T-cell production supplied most of the T-cell counts and diversity seen one year after transplant. It was surviving recipient T cells and thymic progenitors that gave some patients high TCRbeta diversity at day 60.

Molecular barcoding with unique molecular identifiers was used for the TCRbeta library. Using its own MiXCR run on the PCR reads, TCRdb lists one record per CDR3 protein. The table has over 400,000 distinct CDR3 sequences, 43% seen once. This clonotype was seen a few times. What it binds is unknown. The sample was PBMCs, taken before TCRalphabeta/CD19-depleted stem cell transplant. This clonotype originated in a girl aged 2-10 years with aplastic anemia, due to receive a stem cell transplant.

The CDR3 DNA reads TGCAGCACCCTATCAGGTGGCGGGAGGCTTGGGGAGACCCAGTACTTC. Amino acid sequence: CSTLSGGGRLGETQYF. The J gene is TRBJ2-5, the V gene TRBV29-1, with 8 bases that match TRBD2. Germline loops: CDR1 SQVTM, CDR2 ANQGSEA. V dropped 8 bases and J dropped 5; count of bases not matched to a gene: 19. CDR3 length equals 16 residues.